One sample yielded the 6 T cell receptor beta chains listed below, sequenced in a study of T cells in Graves' hyperthyroidism and ophthalmopathy. Using RNA transcripts as the source, TCR beta CDR3 regions were amplified. During a first-round RT-PCR of the TCR CDR3, the HTBI primer set was used. TCRdb re-called the multiplex PCR reads with MiXCR, one entry per CDR3 protein. The table shows some 380,000 distinct CDR3 sequences, with roughly 13% occurring only once. Material for sequencing was blood. Every receptor here comes from a man aged 25 to 45 with Graves' hyperthyroidism that later progressed to Graves' ophthalmopathy.

This clonotype occurred many times. The chain couples TRBV28 to TRBJ1-1; D is perhaps TRBD1 (5 bases). In germline, CDR1 is MDHEN, CDR2 SYDVKM. Trimming stripped 5 bases from V and 1 base from J, with 11 bases between. The CDR3 consists of 14 residues. CDR3 sequence reads: CASSPGTENTEAFF. The CDR3 nucleotides read TGTGCCAGCAGTCCCGGGACTGAGAACACTGAAGCTTTCTTT.

This clonotype was seen many times. The chain uses TRBV6-1 and TRBJ2-1; tentative D call: TRBD2 (5 bases). The CDR3 runs 15 residues. With 6 bases removed from V and 2 bases from J, the gap between germline ends came to 14 bases. Germline CDR1 reads MNHNS; CDR2 reads SASEGT. CDR3 sequence reads: CASSVGRWTYNEQFF. CDR3 nucleotides: TGTGCCAGCAGCGTAGGGAGATGGACCTACAATGAGCAGTTCTTC.

This clonotype was seen at least ten times. The V gene is TRBV27, the J gene TRBJ1-5, with unresolved D. This CDR3 has 17 amino acids. Trimming cost V 1 base and J 0 bases, with 13 bases left between them. CDR1 is MNHEY and CDR2 is SMNVEV in the germline V gene (reference sequence). This chain's CDR3 is CASSLYRKPISNQPQHF. Here the CDR3 DNA reads TGTGCCAGCAGTTTATACCGAAAGCCTATTAGCAATCAGCCCCAGCATTTT.

This clonotype was observed at least ten times. This chain uses TRBV20-1 with TRBJ1-1; weak D call: TRBD1 (6 bases). The CDR3 totals 13 residues. The germline V gene encodes CDR1 DFQATT and CDR2 SNEGSKA (reference sequence). V was shortened by 6 bases and J by 5 bases, with 16 bases between the two germline ends. CDR3 residues: CSALDRRPTEAFF. As DNA, the CDR3 is TGCAGTGCCCTGGACAGAAGACCAACTGAAGCTTTCTTT.

The table lists this clonotype with many counts. V usage is TRBV5-1 and J usage is TRBJ1-5; weak D call: TRBD1 (6 bases). This CDR3 spans 14 amino acids. V lost 4 bases and J 6 bases, leaving 14 bases between the germline ends. Germline V gene lookup returns CDR1 SGHRS and CDR2 YFSETQ. DNA of the CDR3: TGCGCCAGCAGCCCGGGGGCGCGGGGTCAGCCCCAGCATTTT. Translation: CASSPGARGQPQHF. Full variable domain (rest looked up from reference TRBV5-1 and TRBJ1-5): KAGVTQTPRYLIKTRGQQVTLSCSPISGHRSVSWYQQTPGQGLQFLFEYFSETQRNKGNFPGRFSGRQFSNSRSEMNVSTLELGDSALYLCASSPGARGQPQHFGDGTRLSIL.

The sample holds many counts of this clonotype. This chain joins TRBV6-5 and TRBJ2-1; 8 nucleotides line up with TRBD1. The CDR3 extends over 15 amino acids. The V gene end was trimmed by 2 bases and the J gene end by 2 bases; junction bases not matched to a gene: 2. Germline lookup yields CDR1 MNHEY and CDR2 SVGAGI. The CDR3 region has the DNA TGTGCCAGCAGTTACCAGGGGGCCCCCTACAATGAGCAGTTCTTC. It is translated as CASSYQGAPYNEQFF.